This TCR beta chain came from a study of T cells in narcolepsy. Study-wide background: Patients with NT1 or NT2 and healthy control donors were enrolled. Study results and caveats: Healthy controls reportedly lacked the autoreactive clonotypes serially found in patients' blood. Some memory CD4+ repertoires had no autoreactive clone sequences.

Sequenced by immunoSEQ multiplex PCR; TCRdb stores in-frame clones only, minus some. The table includes tens of thousands of clones, about nine tenths detected once. With regard to this clone: Its specificity is not known.

V was clipped by 0 bases and J by 14 bases, with 19 bases between them. The CDR3 contains 15 residues. CDR1 and CDR2 (germline): LNHNV, YYDKDF (reference sequence). The sequenced material came from CD45RA- memory CD4+ T cells from PBMCs. V gene TRBV15 combines with J gene TRBJ1-4, with D tentatively TRBD1 (5 bases). The TCR comes from a human donor with narcolepsy. The CDR3 bases are TGTGCCACCAGCAGAGATAGTTATAGAGACAGAAACCTGTTTTTT. Amino acids: CATSRDSYRDRNLFF.